The 12 T cell receptor beta chains in this list originate from one sample, sequenced in a study of blood T cell repertoires in COVID-19. The data were produced by immunoSEQ multiplex PCR, yet TCRdb's version contains in-frame clones alone and is incomplete. The sample shows a few hundred thousand clones, 70% to 90% of them seen only once. The specimen sequenced was PBMCs or T cells enriched from blood (not recorded which). The origin of the receptors is a woman in her twenties or thirties who had recovered from COVID-19.

This sequence joins TRBV19 and TRBJ1-2; 11 bases agree with TRBD1. The CDR3 runs 14 residues. In germline, CDR1 is LNHDA, CDR2 SQIVND (reference sequence). The J segment lost 6 bases and the V segment lost 8 bases, leaving 8 bases of the junction unmatched. In DNA form, the CDR3 reads TGTGCCAGTTCCCCGGACAGGGGGCGGAATGGCTACACCTTC. As protein: CASSPDRGRNGYTF. Filled out from reference TRBV19 and TRBJ1-2, the complete variable domain reads DGGITQSPKYLFRKEGQNVTLSCEQNLNHDAMYWYRQDPGQGLRLIYYSQIVNDFQKGDIAEGYSVSREKKESFPLTVTSAQKNPTAFYLCASSPDRGRNGYTFGSGTRLTVV.

The rearrangement joins TRBV5-1 to TRBJ1-1; tentative D call: TRBD1 (5 bases). The length of the CDR3 is 15 residues. Trimming took off 4 bases at V and 0 bases at J, with 13 bases between the two ends. Germline V gene lookup returns CDR1 SGHRS and CDR2 YFSETQ. The CDR3 sequence: CASSPPAGLNTEAFF. CDR3 sequence (DNA): TGCGCCAGCAGCCCCCCGGCGGGGCTGAACACTGAAGCTTTCTTT. Combining the CDR3 with reference TRBV5-1 and TRBJ1-1 gives the whole variable domain KAGVTQTPRYLIKTRGQQVTLSCSPISGHRSVSWYQQTPGQGLQFLFEYFSETQRNKGNFPGRFSGRQFSNSRSEMNVSTLELGDSALYLCASSPPAGLNTEAFFGQGTRLTVV.

The gene calls are TRBV28 and TRBJ2-2; D not certain. The V end was cut by 7 bases, the J end by 6 bases, with 15 bases between. In germline, CDR1 is MDHEN, CDR2 SYDVKM. This CDR3 is 14 amino acids long. CDR3 DNA sequence: TGTGCCAGCATGTGGGCCAGTCAGTCCGGGGAGCTGTTTTTT. Encoded protein: CASMWASQSGELFF.

The chain recombines TRBV5-1 with TRBJ2-3, with D maybe TRBD2 (7 bases). V dropped 4 bases and J dropped 6 bases, with 18 bases sitting between them. CDR3 length equals 15 residues. In germline, CDR1 is SGHRS, CDR2 YFSETQ. CDR3: CASSTRDGGGDTQYF. The CDR3 nucleotides read TGCGCCAGCAGCACCCGGGACGGCGGGGGCGATACGCAGTATTTT. The full variable domain, completed using reference TRBV5-1 and TRBJ2-3, is KAGVTQTPRYLIKTRGQQVTLSCSPISGHRSVSWYQQTPGQGLQFLFEYFSETQRNKGNFPGRFSGRQFSNSRSEMNVSTLELGDSALYLCASSTRDGGGDTQYFGPGTRLTVL.

The CDR3 is CASSVGRGFGEQYF. The DNA of the CDR3 is TGTGCCAGCAGCGTCGGCAGGGGTTTTGGCGAGCAGTACTTC. The chain employs TRBV9 and TRBJ2-7, with D possibly being TRBD1 (6 bases). Trimming shortened V by 2 bases and J by 6 bases, and 15 bases separated the two germline ends. The germline CDR1 and CDR2 sequences are SGDLS and YYNGEE. The CDR3 contains 14 residues.

The J gene is TRBJ1-1, the V gene TRBV30; D ambiguous. Trimming cost V 0 bases and J 2 bases, with 7 bases left between them. The germline V gene has CDR1 GTSNPN and CDR2 SVGIG (reference sequence). This CDR3 has 13 residues. The CDR3 bases are TGTGCCTGGAGTGTACACAAAAACACTGAAGCTTTCTTT. It is translated as CAWSVHKNTEAFF. Drawing the rest from reference TRBV30 and TRBJ1-1, the complete variable domain is SQTIHQWPATLVQPVGSPLSLECTVEGTSNPNLYWYRQAAGRGLQLLFYSVGIGQISSEVPQNLSASRPQDRQFILSSKKLLLSDSGFYLCAWSVHKNTEAFFGQGTRLTVV.

The V and J genes are TRBV7-8 and TRBJ1-1, with D unclear. Germline CDR1 SGHVS, CDR2 FQNEAQ. The CDR3 has 15 amino acids. V lost 1 base and J 3 bases, leaving 12 bases between the germline ends. CDR3 protein: CASSLVSRQDTEAFF. The CDR3 DNA sequence: TGTGCCAGCAGCTTAGTCAGCAGGCAGGACACTGAAGCTTTCTTT.

The V gene is TRBV19, the J gene TRBJ2-2; 8 bases match TRBD1. Trimming cost V 7 bases and J 0 bases; bases outside gene matches: 7. Germline V gene sequence: CDR1 LNHDA, CDR2 SQIVND (reference sequence). This CDR3 is built from 16 residues. This CDR3 reads CASTPSGGANTGELFF. CDR3 DNA sequence: TGTGCCAGTACTCCCTCAGGGGGCGCGAACACCGGGGAGCTGTTTTTT.

The DNA for the CDR3 is TGTGCCAGCAGTTCGGAGGTAGGGCTCACTGAAGCTTTCTTT. It yields the protein CASSSEVGLTEAFF. This chain uses TRBV6-5 with TRBJ1-1; D ambiguous. Per germline, CDR1 MNHEY and CDR2 SVGAGI. Between the trimmed V and J ends, which lost 4 bases and 4 bases, there was a span of 13 bases. The CDR3 spans 14 residues.

This sequence joins TRBV20-1 and TRBJ1-1; D gene ambiguous. The CDR3 loop spans 16 amino acids. Germline V CDR1 and CDR2: DFQATT, SNEGSKA (reference sequence). The V end was cut by 6 bases, the J end by 4 bases, with 24 bases between. CDR3 in DNA: TGCAGTGCGAGTGGCCTACGTCTTGGGCCTGGCACTGAAGCTTTCTTT. Its protein product is CSASGLRLGPGTEAFF.

V is TRBV6-6 and J is TRBJ1-1; D is uncertain. V was cut by 6 bases and J by 4 bases, with 12 bases left in between. This CDR3 is built from 13 residues. The germline gives CDR1 MNHNY, CDR2 SVGAGI (reference sequence). In DNA form, the CDR3 reads TGTGCCAGCAGCCCCGCTGGCGGCACTGAAGCTTTCTTT. Amino acids: CASSPAGGTEAFF.

The CDR3 coding sequence is TGTGCCAGCAGTTTAGTTTTGACTCACGCAGATACGCAGTATTTT. It yields the protein CASSLVLTHADTQYF. J is TRBJ2-3 and V is TRBV27, with D hard to call. The CDR3 contains 15 residues. Germline loops: CDR1 MNHEY, CDR2 SMNVEV (reference sequence). Trimming removed 2 bases at V and 4 bases at J, with 13 bases between.